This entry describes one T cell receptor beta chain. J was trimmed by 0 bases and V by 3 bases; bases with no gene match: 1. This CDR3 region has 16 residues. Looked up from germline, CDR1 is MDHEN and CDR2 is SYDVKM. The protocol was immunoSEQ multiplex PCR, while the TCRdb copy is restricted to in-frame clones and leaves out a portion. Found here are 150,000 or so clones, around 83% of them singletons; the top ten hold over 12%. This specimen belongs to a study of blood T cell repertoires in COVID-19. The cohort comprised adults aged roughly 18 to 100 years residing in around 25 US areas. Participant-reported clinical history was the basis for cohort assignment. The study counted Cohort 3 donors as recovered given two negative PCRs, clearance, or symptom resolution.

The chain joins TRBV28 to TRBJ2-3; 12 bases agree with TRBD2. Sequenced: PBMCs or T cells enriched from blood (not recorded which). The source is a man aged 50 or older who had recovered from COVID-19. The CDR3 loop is CASSFGLAGSTDTQYF. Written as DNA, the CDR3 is TGTGCCAGCAGTTTCGGACTAGCGGGAAGCACAGATACGCAGTATTTT.